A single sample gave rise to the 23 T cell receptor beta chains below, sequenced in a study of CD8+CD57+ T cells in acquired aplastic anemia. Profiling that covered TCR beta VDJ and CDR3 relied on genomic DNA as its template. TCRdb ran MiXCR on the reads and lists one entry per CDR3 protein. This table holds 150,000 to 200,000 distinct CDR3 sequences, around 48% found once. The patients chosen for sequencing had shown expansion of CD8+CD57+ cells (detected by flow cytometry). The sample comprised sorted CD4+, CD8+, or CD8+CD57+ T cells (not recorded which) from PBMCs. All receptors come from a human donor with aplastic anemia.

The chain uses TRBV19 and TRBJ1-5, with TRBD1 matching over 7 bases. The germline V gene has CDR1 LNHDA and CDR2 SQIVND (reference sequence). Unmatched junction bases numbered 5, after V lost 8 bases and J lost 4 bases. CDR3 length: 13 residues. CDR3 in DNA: TGTGCCAGTCAGGACAGGCTGAATCAGCCCCAGCATTTT. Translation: CASQDRLNQPQHF.

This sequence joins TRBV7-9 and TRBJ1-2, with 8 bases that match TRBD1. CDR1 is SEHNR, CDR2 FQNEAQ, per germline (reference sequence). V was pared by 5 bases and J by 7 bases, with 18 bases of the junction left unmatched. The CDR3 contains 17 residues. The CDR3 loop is CASSPLTGGTASGGYTF. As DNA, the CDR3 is TGTGCCAGCAGCCCCCTTACAGGGGGAACCGCGAGCGGTGGCTACACCTTC.

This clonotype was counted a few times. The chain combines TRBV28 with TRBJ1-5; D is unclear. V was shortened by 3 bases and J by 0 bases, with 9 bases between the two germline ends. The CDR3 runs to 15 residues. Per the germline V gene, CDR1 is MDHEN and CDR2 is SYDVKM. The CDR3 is CASSFVEGSNQPQHF. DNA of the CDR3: TGTGCCAGCAGTTTTGTCGAGGGTAGCAATCAGCCCCAGCATTTT.

This chain's CDR3 is CASSTGRDNEQFF. CDR3 in DNA: TGTGCCAGCAGTACCGGCAGGGACAATGAGCAGTTCTTC. The chain employs TRBV2 and TRBJ2-1; D possibly corresponds to TRBD1 (5 bases). Germline V gives CDR1 SNHLY, CDR2 FYNNEI. This CDR3 comprises 13 residues. The V end lost 5 bases, the J end lost 5 bases, and 10 bases lay between the germline ends.

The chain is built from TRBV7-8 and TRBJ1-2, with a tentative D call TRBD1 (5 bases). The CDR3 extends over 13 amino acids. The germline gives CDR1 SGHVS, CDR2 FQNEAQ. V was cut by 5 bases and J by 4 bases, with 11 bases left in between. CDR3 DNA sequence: TGTGCCAGCAGCATCGACAGATTCTATGGCTACACCTTC. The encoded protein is CASSIDRFYGYTF.

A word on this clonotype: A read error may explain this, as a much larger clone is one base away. CDR3 protein: CASSLLGRVWSETQCF. DNA of the CDR3: TGTGCCAGCAGTTTACTGGGCAGGGTGTGGTCGGAGACCCAGTGCTTC. The chain carries TRBV28 and TRBJ2-5; tentative D call: TRBD1 (5 bases). The CDR3 contains 16 residues. Germline CDR1 is MDHEN and CDR2 is SYDVKM.

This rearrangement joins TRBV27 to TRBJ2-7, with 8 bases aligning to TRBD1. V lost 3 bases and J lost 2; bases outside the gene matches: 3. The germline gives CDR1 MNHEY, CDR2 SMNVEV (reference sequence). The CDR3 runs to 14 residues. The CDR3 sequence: CASSLYRGAYEQYF. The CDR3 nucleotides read TGTGCCAGCAGTTTGTACAGGGGGGCCTACGAGCAGTACTTC.

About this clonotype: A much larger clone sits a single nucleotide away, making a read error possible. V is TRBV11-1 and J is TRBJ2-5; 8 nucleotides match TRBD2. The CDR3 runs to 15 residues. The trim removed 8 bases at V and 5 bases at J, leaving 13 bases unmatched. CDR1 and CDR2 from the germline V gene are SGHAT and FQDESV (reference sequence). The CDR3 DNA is TGTGCCAGCCGACAGACTAGCGCCCCAGGGGAGACCCAGTACTTC. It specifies CASRQTSAPGETQYF.

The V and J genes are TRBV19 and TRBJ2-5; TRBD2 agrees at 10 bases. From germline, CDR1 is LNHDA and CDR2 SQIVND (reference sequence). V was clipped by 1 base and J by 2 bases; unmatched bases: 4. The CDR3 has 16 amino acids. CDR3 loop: CASSIGVLAGQETQYF. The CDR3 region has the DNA TGTGCCAGTAGTATAGGGGTACTAGCGGGGCAAGAGACCCAGTACTTC.

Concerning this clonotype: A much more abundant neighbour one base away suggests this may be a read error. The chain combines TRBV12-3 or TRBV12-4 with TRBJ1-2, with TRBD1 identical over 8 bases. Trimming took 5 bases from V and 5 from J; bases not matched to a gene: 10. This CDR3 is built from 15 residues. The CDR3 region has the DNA TGTGCCAGCAGTCCTCGGGGCAGGGGGCAATATGGCTACACCTTC. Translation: CASSPRGRGQYGYTF.

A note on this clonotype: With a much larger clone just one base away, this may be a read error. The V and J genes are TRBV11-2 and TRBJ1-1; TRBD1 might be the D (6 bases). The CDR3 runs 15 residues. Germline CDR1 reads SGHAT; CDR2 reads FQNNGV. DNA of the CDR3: TGTGCCAGCGGCCGAATGCCAAGAGGGGACACTGACGCTTTCTTT. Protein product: CASGRMPRGDTDAFF.

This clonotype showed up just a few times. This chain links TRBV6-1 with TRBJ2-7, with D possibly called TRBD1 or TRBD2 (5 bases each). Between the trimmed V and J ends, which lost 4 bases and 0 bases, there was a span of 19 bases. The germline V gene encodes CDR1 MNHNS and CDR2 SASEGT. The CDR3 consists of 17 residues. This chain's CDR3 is CASSGYTWGSSSYEQYF. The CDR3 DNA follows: TGTGCCAGCAGTGGCTATACCTGGGGGAGCAGCTCCTACGAGCAGTACTTC.

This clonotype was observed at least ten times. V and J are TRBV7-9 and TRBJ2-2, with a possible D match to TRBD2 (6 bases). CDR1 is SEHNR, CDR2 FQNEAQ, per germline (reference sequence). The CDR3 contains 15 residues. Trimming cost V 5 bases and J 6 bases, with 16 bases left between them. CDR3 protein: CASSRGAEGSGELFF. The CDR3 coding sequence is TGTGCCAGCAGCCGGGGAGCGGAGGGGTCCGGGGAGCTGTTTTTT.

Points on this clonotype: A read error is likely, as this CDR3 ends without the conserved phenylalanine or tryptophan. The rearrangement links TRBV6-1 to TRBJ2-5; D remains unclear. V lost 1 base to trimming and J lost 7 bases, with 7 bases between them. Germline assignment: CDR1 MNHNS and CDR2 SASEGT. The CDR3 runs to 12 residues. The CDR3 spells CASSEDSRTQYS. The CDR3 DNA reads TGTGCCAGCAGTGAAGATTCTCGGACCCAGTACTCC.

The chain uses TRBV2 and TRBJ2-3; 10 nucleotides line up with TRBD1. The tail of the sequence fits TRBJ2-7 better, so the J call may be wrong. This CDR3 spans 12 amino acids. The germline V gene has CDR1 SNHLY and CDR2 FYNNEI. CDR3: CAWDRGRGEQYF. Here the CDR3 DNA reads TGTGCCTGGGACAGGGGAAGAGGCGAGCAGTACTTC.

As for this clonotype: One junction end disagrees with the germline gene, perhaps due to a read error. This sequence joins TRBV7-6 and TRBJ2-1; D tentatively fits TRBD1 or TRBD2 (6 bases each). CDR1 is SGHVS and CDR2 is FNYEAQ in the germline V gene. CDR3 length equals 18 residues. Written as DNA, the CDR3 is TGTGCTAGCAGCTTTGGGCCCCCCGGGGGCGGGACTTACAATGAGCAGTTCTTC. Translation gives CASSFGPPGGGTYNEQFF.

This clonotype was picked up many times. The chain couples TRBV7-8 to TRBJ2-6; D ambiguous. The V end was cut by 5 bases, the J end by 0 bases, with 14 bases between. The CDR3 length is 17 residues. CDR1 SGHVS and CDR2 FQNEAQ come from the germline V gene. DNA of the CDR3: TGTGCCAGCAGCCTCCCTACGGGTGGCTCTGGGGCCAACGTCCTGACTTTC. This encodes CASSLPTGGSGANVLTF.

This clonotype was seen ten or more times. DNA of the CDR3: TGTGCCAGCAGCGTCGGCACTCAGGGGGGGGAGACCCAGTACTTC. Its protein is CASSVGTQGGETQYF. This sequence joins TRBV9 and TRBJ2-5; D may match TRBD1 or TRBD2 (7 bases each). The length of the CDR3 is 15 residues. V lost 2 bases and J 5 bases, leaving 16 bases between the germline ends. The V gene's germline CDR1 is SGDLS and CDR2 YYNGEE.

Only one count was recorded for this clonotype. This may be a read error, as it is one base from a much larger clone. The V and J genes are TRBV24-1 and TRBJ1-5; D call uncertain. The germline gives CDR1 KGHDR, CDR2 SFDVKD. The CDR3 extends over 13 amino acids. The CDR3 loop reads CAISLSVNQPQHF. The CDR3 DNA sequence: TGTGCCATCAGTTTATCGGTAAATCAGCCCCAGCATTTT.

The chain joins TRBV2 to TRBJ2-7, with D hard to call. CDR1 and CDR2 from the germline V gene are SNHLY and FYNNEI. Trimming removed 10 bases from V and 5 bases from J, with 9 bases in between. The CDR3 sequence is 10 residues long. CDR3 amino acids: CATAYDEQYF. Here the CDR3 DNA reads TGTGCCACCGCCTACGACGAGCAGTACTTC.

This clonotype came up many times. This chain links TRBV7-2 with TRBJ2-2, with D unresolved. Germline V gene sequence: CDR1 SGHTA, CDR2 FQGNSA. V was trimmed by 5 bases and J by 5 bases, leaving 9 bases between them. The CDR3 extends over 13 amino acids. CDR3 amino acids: CASSPAVTGELFF. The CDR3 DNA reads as TGTGCCAGCAGCCCTGCTGTGACCGGGGAGCTGTTTTTT.

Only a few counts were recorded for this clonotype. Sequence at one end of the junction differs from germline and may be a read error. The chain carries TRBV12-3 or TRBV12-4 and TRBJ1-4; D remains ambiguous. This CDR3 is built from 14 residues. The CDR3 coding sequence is TGTGCCAGCAGTGCCCAACTAAACCCTGAAAGACTGTTTTTT. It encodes CASSAQLNPERLFF.

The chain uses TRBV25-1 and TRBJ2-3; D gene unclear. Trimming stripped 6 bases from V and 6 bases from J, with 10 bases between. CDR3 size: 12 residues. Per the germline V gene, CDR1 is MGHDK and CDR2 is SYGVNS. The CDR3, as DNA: TGTGCCAGCAGCTTAGTGGAGGATACGCAGTATTTT. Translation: CASSLVEDTQYF.